The rows below give T cell receptor beta chains drawn from one sample of a study of a mutant IDH1 vaccine in newly diagnosed glioma. Clones were read by immunoSEQ multiplex PCR, and TCRdb kept only the in-frame ones, dropping some. The sample records about 25,000 clones, 77% being singletons. For these TCRs, the target antigens are not known. The starting material was PBMCs, obtained from a glioma patient whose treatment included an IDH1 peptide vaccine. The receptors originated from a man aged 35 to 55 with glioma. Both conserved end residues are part of each CDR3. Fields, in order: J gene, D gene, V gene, clone size, CDR3 length, CDR3 protein, CDR3 DNA. D genes are given only for firm matches. Rows may omit the clone size; those that give it use once, few, many or a size class.

j_gene: TRBJ2-7
d_gene: .
v_gene: TRBV11-2
abundance: .
len: 12
CDR3aa: CASSLGMDGQYF
CDR3nt: TGTGCCAGCAGCTTAGGTATGGATGGGCAGTACTTC

j_gene: TRBJ2-1
d_gene: TRBD2
v_gene: TRBV7-9
abundance: .
len: 18
CDR3aa: CASSAQYGEREFSDEQFF
CDR3nt: TGTGCCAGCAGCGCCCAGTACGGCGAGCGGGAGTTTTCAGATGAGCAGTTCTTC

j_gene: TRBJ2-3
d_gene: TRBD2
v_gene: TRBV4-2
abundance: .
len: 18
CDR3aa: CASSQTGTSGSTSDTQYF
CDR3nt: TGTGCCAGCAGCCAGACGGGGACTAGCGGGAGTACGTCAGATACGCAGTATTTT

j_gene: TRBJ2-2
d_gene: TRBD1
v_gene: TRBV19
abundance: .
len: 16
CDR3aa: CASNPGWDSFTGELFF
CDR3nt: TGTGCCAGTAATCCCGGCTGGGACAGCTTCACCGGGGAGCTGTTTTTT

j_gene: TRBJ2-7
d_gene: TRBD2
v_gene: TRBV4-2
abundance: .
len: 16
CDR3aa: CASSLLISGSIYEQYF
CDR3nt: TGTGCCAGCAGCCTTCTGATTAGCGGGAGTATCTACGAGCAGTACTTC

j_gene: TRBJ1-4
d_gene: .
v_gene: TRBV6-5
abundance: .
len: 14
CDR3aa: CASSRTGQGEKLFF
CDR3nt: TGTGCCAGCAGCCGAACAGGGCAGGGTGAAAAACTGTTTTTT

j_gene: TRBJ2-3
d_gene: .
v_gene: TRBV6-5
abundance: .
len: 14
CDR3aa: CASSYSGTGDTQYF
CDR3nt: TGTGCCAGCAGTTACTCGGGGACGGGGGATACGCAGTATTTT

j_gene: TRBJ2-7
d_gene: .
v_gene: TRBV19
abundance: .
len: 12
CDR3aa: CASSIDSYEQYF
CDR3nt: TGTGCCAGTAGTATAGATTCCTACGAGCAGTACTTC

j_gene: TRBJ2-1
d_gene: TRBD2
v_gene: TRBV7-7
abundance: .
len: 15
CDR3aa: CASSLGREANNEQFF
CDR3nt: TGTGCCAGCAGCTTGGGGCGGGAGGCCAACAATGAGCAGTTCTTC

j_gene: TRBJ2-3
d_gene: .
v_gene: TRBV19
abundance: .
len: 11
CDR3aa: CASSRTDTQYF
CDR3nt: TGTGCCAGTAGTCGTACAGATACGCAGTATTTT

j_gene: TRBJ1-4
d_gene: .
v_gene: TRBV7-6
abundance: .
len: 15
CDR3aa: CASSPDPDPNEKLFF
CDR3nt: TGTGCCAGCAGCCCTGATCCAGACCCGAATGAAAAACTGTTTTTT

j_gene: TRBJ1-1
d_gene: .
v_gene: TRBV5-5
abundance: .
len: 13
CDR3aa: CAGGEDLNTEAFF
CDR3nt: TGTGCCGGCGGGGAAGACCTGAACACTGAAGCTTTCTTT

j_gene: TRBJ1-5
d_gene: TRBD1
v_gene: TRBV5-8
abundance: .
len: 13
CDR3aa: CASGRTGQGAQHF
CDR3nt: TGTGCCAGCGGAAGGACAGGCCAGGGAGCCCAGCATTTT

j_gene: TRBJ2-7
d_gene: .
v_gene: TRBV19
abundance: once
len: 11
CDR3aa: CASSIGNEQYF
CDR3nt: TGTGCCAGTAGTATAGGGAACGAGCAGTACTTC

j_gene: TRBJ2-3
d_gene: .
v_gene: TRBV7-9
abundance: .
len: 16
CDR3aa: CASSEAAGQYTDTQYF
CDR3nt: TGTGCCAGCAGCGAGGCGGCGGGGCAGTACACAGATACGCAGTATTTT

j_gene: TRBJ2-2
d_gene: .
v_gene: TRBV29-1
abundance: .
len: 13
CDR3aa: CSVRHPNTGELFF
CDR3nt: TGCAGCGTTCGACACCCGAACACCGGGGAGCTGTTTTTT

j_gene: TRBJ2-1
d_gene: .
v_gene: TRBV20-1
abundance: .
len: 11
CDR3aa: CSAREARLLFF
CDR3nt: TGCAGTGCTAGAGAGGCAAGACTGTTGTTCTTC

j_gene: TRBJ1-1
d_gene: .
v_gene: TRBV9
abundance: .
len: 14
CDR3aa: CASSAQYRVTEAFF
CDR3nt: TGTGCCAGCAGCGCCCAATACAGGGTCACTGAAGCTTTCTTT

j_gene: TRBJ2-3
d_gene: .
v_gene: TRBV4-1
abundance: .
len: 14
CDR3aa: CASSTDGGTDTQYF
CDR3nt: TGCGCCAGCAGCACAGACGGAGGCACAGATACGCAGTATTTT

j_gene: TRBJ2-3
d_gene: TRBD2
v_gene: TRBV5-1
abundance: .
len: 17
CDR3aa: CASSFRLADRFGDTQYF
CDR3nt: TGCGCCAGCAGCTTTCGACTAGCGGATAGATTTGGAGATACGCAGTATTTT

j_gene: TRBJ2-7
d_gene: TRBD1
v_gene: TRBV5-1
abundance: few
len: 15
CDR3aa: CASSIAGTGVDEQYF
CDR3nt: TGCGCCAGCAGCATAGCCGGGACAGGGGTCGACGAGCAGTACTTC

j_gene: TRBJ2-3
d_gene: TRBD2
v_gene: TRBV2
abundance: .
len: 13
CDR3aa: CASKRGPTDTQYF
CDR3nt: TGTGCCAGCAAGCGGGGCCCCACAGATACGCAGTATTTT

j_gene: TRBJ2-3
d_gene: TRBD2
v_gene: TRBV5-4
abundance: .
len: 14
CDR3aa: CASSPTSDTDTQYF
CDR3nt: TGTGCCAGCAGCCCTACTAGCGACACAGATACGCAGTATTTT

j_gene: TRBJ1-3
d_gene: .
v_gene: TRBV14
abundance: .
len: 15
CDR3aa: CASSQARYSGNTIYF
CDR3nt: TGTGCCAGCAGCCAAGCGCGGTACTCTGGAAACACCATATATTTT

j_gene: TRBJ2-2
d_gene: .
v_gene: TRBV14
abundance: few
len: 15
CDR3aa: CASSQVGPLTGELFF
CDR3nt: TGTGCCAGCAGCCAAGTAGGACCCTTGACCGGGGAGCTGTTTTTT